Sequencing of this T cell receptor beta chain was carried out in a study of T cells in Graves' hyperthyroidism and ophthalmopathy. Amplification of TCR beta CDR3 regions used RNA as the template. Using the HTBI primer set, a first-round RT-PCR was run on the TCR CDR3. One entry per CDR3 protein results from TCRdb running MiXCR on the multiplex PCR reads. The profile shows around 420,000 distinct CDR3 sequences, approximately 14% of them singletons. General observations from the study: The model forecast ophthalmopathy, anticipating it by a median roughly 6 months before onset.

The CDR3 consists of 15 residues. Germline V CDR1 and CDR2: MNHEY, SMNVEV (reference sequence). J gave up 5 bases and V 5 bases, and 8 bases lay outside the gene matches. This clonotype showed up many times. Its specificity is unknown. The J gene is TRBJ2-7, the V gene TRBV27; 11 nucleotides line up with TRBD1. Sequences were obtained from blood. The receptor was isolated from a woman younger than 30 with Graves' hyperthyroidism. The DNA of the CDR3 is TGTGCCAGCAGTGCGGGGACAGGGGGTTACAACGAGCAGTACTTC. Its protein is CASSAGTGGYNEQYF.